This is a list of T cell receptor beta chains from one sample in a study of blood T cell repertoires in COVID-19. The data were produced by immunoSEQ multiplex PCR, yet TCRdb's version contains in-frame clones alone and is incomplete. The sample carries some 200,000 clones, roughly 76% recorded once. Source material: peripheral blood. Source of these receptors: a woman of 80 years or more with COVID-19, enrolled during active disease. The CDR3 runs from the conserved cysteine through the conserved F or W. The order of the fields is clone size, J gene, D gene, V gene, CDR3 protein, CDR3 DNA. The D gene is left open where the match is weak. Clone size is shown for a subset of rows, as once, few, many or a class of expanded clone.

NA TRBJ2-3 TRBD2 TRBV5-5 CASSLLLAGGLDTQYF TGTGCCAGCAGCTTGCTTCTAGCGGGGGGGTTGGATACGCAGTATTTT
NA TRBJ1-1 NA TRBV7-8 CASSLGPTRVAITEAFF TGTGCCAGCAGCTTAGGGCCGACGAGGGTTGCGATCACTGAAGCTTTCTTT
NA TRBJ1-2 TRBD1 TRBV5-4 CASSPGGTGVSYGYTF TGTGCCAGCAGCCCGGGGGGGACAGGGGTGAGCTATGGCTACACCTTC
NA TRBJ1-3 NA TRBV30 CARSTLAGNTIYF TGTGCCCGATCAACCCTAGCTGGAAACACCATATATTTT
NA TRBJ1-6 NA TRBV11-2 CASSLGQDSPLHF TGTGCCAGCAGCTTAGGTCAGGATTCACCCCTCCACTTT
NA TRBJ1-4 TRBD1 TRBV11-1 CASSPDRVGKLFF TGTGCCAGCAGCCCGGACAGGGTCGGAAAACTGTTTTTT
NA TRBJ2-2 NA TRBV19 CASSIGGNTGELFF TGTGCCAGTAGTATCGGGGGAAACACCGGGGAGCTGTTTTTT
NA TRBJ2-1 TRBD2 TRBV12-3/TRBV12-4 CATSGENYNEQFF TGTGCCACCAGCGGGGAAAACTACAATGAGCAGTTCTTC
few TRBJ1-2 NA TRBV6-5 CASSLQGYGYTF TGTGCCAGCAGCCTCCAGGGGTATGGCTACACCTTC
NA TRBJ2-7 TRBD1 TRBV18 CASSQNRGNEQYF TGTGCCAGCTCACAAAACAGGGGAAACGAGCAGTACTTC
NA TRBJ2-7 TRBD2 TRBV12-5 CASGLAHKGGPLAGDEQYF TGTGCTAGTGGTTTGGCGCATAAGGGGGGTCCACTAGCGGGAGACGAGCAGTACTTC
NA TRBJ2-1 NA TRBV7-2 CASSLSPGETMTQFF TGTGCCAGCAGCTTGTCCCCGGGGGAAACAATGACGCAGTTCTTC
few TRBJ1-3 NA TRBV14 CASRLGTGNTIYF TGTGCCAGCCGACTAGGCACCGGAAACACCATATATTTT
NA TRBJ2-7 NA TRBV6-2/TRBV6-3 CASSYGTTYEQYF TGTGCCAGCAGTTACGGGACAACCTACGAGCAGTACTTC
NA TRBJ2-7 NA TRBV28 CASSPLRTAPQYF TGTGCCAGCAGTCCACTACGGACAGCGCCTCAGTACTTC
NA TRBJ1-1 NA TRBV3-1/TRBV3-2 CASSPLSGGTEAFF TGTGCCAGCAGCCCCCTTAGTGGTGGCACTGAAGCTTTCTTT
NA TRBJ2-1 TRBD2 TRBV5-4 CASSPAGGRYNEQFF TGTGCCAGCAGCCCAGCGGGGGGGCGGTACAATGAGCAGTTCTTC
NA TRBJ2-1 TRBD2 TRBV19 CASSPSGRAWNEQFF TGTGCCAGCTCCCCTAGCGGGAGGGCCTGGAATGAGCAGTTCTTC
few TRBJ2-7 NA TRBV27 CASSLSHSAYEQYF TGTGCCAGCAGTTTATCTCATAGTGCGTACGAGCAGTACTTC
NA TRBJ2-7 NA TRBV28 CASSLGTPWGEQYF TGTGCCAGCAGTTTAGGGACTCCTTGGGGGGAGCAGTACTTC
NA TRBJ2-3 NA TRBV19 CASSPNRISTDTQYF TGTGCCAGTAGCCCCAACAGGATCAGCACAGATACGCAGTATTTT
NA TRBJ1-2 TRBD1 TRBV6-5 CASRSGQNTYGYTF TGTGCCAGCAGGTCGGGACAGAACACCTATGGCTACACCTTC
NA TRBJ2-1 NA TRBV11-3 CASSARGNEQFF TGTGCCAGCAGCGCCCGGGGCAATGAGCAGTTCTTC
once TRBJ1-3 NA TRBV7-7 CASSPGKGTIYF TGTGCCAGCAGCCCGGGGAAGGGCACCATATATTTT
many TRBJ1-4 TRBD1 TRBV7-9 CASATSGTEISDEKLFF TGTGCCAGCGCAACCTCCGGGACAGAAATTTCGGATGAAAAACTGTTTTTT
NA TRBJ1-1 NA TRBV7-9 CASSQGRNTEAFF TGTGCCAGCAGTCAGGGGCGGAACACTGAAGCTTTCTTT
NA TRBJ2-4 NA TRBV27 CARFRRATLTQGKNIQYF TGTGCCAGATTTCGGCGGGCCACCCTTACTCAAGGCAAAAACATTCAGTACTTC
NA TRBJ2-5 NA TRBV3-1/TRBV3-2 CASSQASPGFQETQYF TGTGCCAGCAGCCAAGCAAGTCCGGGTTTTCAAGAGACCCAGTACTTC
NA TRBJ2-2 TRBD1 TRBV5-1 CASSTGQGASGELFF TGCGCCAGCAGCACGGGACAGGGGGCATCCGGGGAGCTGTTTTTT
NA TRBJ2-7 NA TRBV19 CASSEDNAYEQYF TGTGCCAGTAGTGAGGACAACGCCTACGAGCAGTACTTC
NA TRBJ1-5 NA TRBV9 CASSVQDDNQPQHF TGTGCCAGCAGCGTACAGGATGACAATCAGCCCCAGCATTTT
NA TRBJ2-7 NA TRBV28 CASSATGIHEQYF TGTGCCAGCAGTGCAACAGGGATCCACGAGCAGTACTTC
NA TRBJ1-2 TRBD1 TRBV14 CASSRDRVVGGYTF TGTGCCAGCAGCCGAGACAGGGTAGTCGGGGGCTACACCTTC
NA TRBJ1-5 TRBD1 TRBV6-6 CASSPPGQERNQPQHF TGTGCCAGCAGCCCCCCGGGACAGGAGAGAAATCAGCCCCAGCATTTT
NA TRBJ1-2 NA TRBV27 CASSSRGMGGYTF TGTGCCAGCAGTTCCAGGGGAATGGGGGGCTACACCTTC
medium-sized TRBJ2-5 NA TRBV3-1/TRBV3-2 CASNPGGPFETQYF TGTGCCAGCAATCCGGGGGGCCCGTTTGAGACCCAGTACTTC
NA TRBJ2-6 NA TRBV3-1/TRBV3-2 CASSPPWAGSSGANVLTF TGTGCCAGCAGCCCTCCGTGGGCGGGAAGCTCTGGGGCCAACGTCCTGACTTTC
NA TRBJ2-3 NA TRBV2 CASDPGSATDTQYF TGTGCCAGTGATCCGGGGAGCGCAACAGATACGCAGTATTTT
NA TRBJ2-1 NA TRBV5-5 CASSLRENSYNEQFF TGTGCCAGCAGCTTGCGGGAAAACTCCTACAATGAGCAGTTCTTC
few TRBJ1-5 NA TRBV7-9 CASSLGRSVQSAQHF TGTGCCAGCAGCTTGGGGAGGTCAGTTCAATCAGCCCAGCATTTT
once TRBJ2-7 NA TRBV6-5 CASSYKGGPIYEQYF TGTGCCAGCAGTTACAAGGGGGGGCCAATCTACGAGCAGTACTTC
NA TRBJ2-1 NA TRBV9 CASSKTGSNEQFF TGTGCCAGCAGCAAAACAGGTTCAAATGAGCAGTTCTTC